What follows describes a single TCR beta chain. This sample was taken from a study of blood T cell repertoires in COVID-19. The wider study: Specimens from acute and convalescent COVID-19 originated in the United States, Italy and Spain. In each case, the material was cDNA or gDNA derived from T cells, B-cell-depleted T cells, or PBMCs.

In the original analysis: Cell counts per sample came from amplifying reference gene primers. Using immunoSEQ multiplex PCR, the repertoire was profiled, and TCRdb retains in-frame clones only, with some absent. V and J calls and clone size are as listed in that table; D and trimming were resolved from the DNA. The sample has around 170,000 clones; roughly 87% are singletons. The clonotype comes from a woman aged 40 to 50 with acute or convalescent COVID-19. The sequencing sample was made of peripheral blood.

CDR3 sequence (DNA): TGTGCCACCAGCGGGGGCCGAAGGACTGAAGCTTTCTTT. This codes for CATSGGRRTEAFF. This chain uses TRBV15 with TRBJ1-1, with a weak D call TRBD1 (6 bases). The CDR3 is 13 amino acids. The germline CDR1 and CDR2 sequences are LNHNV and YYDKDF (reference sequence). With 5 bases removed from V and 5 bases from J, the gap between germline ends came to 12 bases.